Sequencing of this T cell receptor beta chain was carried out in a study of blood T cell repertoires in COVID-19. The data were produced by immunoSEQ multiplex PCR, yet TCRdb's version contains in-frame clones alone and is incomplete. The sample lists 150,000 to 200,000 clones; 80% to 90% were seen once. The CDR3 is made up of 17 amino acids. V dropped 2 bases and J dropped 7; count of bases not matched to a gene: 11. Germline-derived CDR1 and CDR2 are KGHSH and LQKENI. The specimen was peripheral blood. This sequence originates from a man aged 45-60 years with active or convalescent COVID-19. The chain links TRBV18 to TRBJ2-1; 10 bases agree with TRBD1. The CDR3 loop reads CASSPNGPGQGRNEQFF. Here the CDR3 DNA reads TGTGCCAGCTCACCAAATGGACCGGGACAGGGGAGAAATGAGCAGTTCTTC.